This T cell receptor (beta chain) comes out of a study of cytomegalovirus exposure and HLA in healthy donors. Study-level results: A later analysis reportedly identified an Asian-associated ancestry cluster as carrying fewer N-insertions than the 666-donor mean. Analysis performed later showed TCR beta chains linked to HLA being more clonally expanded than equally common others.

Concerning this clone: Its antigen is currently unknown.

The PCR employed 60 Vbeta primers together with 13 Jbeta primers. The protocol was immunoSEQ multiplex PCR, while the TCRdb copy is restricted to in-frame clones and leaves out a portion. This sample has under 150,000 clones; 65% to 90% occur once, and the top ten carry about 0.63%. With V trimmed by 7 bases and J by 7 bases, 4 bases remained unmatched. Germline CDR1 and CDR2: MNHEY and SMNVEV (reference sequence). CDR3 size: 12 residues. This TCR was sampled from a man aged 18 to 29 in good health and CMV-seronegative. The sequenced material came from PBMCs. The chain couples TRBV27 to TRBJ2-1, with 7 positions matching TRBD1. Here the CDR3 reads CASTSTGNEQFF. The CDR3 coding sequence is TGTGCCAGCACTTCGACAGGGAATGAGCAGTTCTTC.